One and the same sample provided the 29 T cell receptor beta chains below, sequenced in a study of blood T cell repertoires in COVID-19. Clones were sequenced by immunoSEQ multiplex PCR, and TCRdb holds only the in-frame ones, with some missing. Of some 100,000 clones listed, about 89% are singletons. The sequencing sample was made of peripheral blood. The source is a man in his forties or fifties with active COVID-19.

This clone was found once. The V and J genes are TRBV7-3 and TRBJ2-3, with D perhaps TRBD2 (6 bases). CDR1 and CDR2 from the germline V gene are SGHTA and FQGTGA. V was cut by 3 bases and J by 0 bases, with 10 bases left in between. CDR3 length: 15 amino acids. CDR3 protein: CASSFGGASTDTQYF. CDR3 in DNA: TGTGCCAGCAGCTTTGGCGGGGCCAGCACAGATACGCAGTATTTT. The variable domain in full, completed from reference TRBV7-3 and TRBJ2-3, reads GAGVSQTPSNKVTEKGKYVELRCDPISGHTALYWYRQSLGQGPEFLIYFQGTGAADDSGLPNDRFFAVRPEGSVSTLKIQRTERGDSAVYLCASSFGGASTDTQYFGPGTRLTVL.

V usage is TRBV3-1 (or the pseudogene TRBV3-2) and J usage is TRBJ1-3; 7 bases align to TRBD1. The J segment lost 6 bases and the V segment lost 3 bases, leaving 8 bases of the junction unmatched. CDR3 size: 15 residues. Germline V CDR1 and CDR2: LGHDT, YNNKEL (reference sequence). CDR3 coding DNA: TGTGCCAGCAGCCAGATAGGGACAGAAGAAAACACCATATATTTT. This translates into CASSQIGTEENTIYF.

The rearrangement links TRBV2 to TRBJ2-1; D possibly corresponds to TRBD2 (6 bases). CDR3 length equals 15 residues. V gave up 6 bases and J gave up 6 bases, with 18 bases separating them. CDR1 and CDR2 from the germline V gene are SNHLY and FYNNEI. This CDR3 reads CASRGGVSGRNEQFF. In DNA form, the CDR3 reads TGTGCCAGCAGGGGGGGAGTCTCGGGCCGCAATGAGCAGTTCTTC.

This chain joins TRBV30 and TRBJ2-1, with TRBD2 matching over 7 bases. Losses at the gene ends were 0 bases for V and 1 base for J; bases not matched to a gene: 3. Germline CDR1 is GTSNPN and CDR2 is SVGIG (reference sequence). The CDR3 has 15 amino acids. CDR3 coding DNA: TGTGCCTGGAGTGTAAGCGGGATTTCCTACAATGAGCAGTTCTTC. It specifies CAWSVSGISYNEQFF. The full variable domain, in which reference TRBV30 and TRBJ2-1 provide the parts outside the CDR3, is SQTIHQWPATLVQPVGSPLSLECTVEGTSNPNLYWYRQAAGRGLQLLFYSVGIGQISSEVPQNLSASRPQDRQFILSSKKLLLSDSGFYLCAWSVSGISYNEQFFGPGTRLTVL.

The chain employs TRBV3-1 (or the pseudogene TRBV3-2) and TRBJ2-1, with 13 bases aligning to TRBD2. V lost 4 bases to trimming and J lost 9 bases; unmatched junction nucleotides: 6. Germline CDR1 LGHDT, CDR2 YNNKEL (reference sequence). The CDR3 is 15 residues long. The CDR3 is CASSLLAGGRSEQFF. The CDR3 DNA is TGTGCCAGCAGCCTACTAGCGGGAGGGAGGAGTGAGCAGTTCTTC.

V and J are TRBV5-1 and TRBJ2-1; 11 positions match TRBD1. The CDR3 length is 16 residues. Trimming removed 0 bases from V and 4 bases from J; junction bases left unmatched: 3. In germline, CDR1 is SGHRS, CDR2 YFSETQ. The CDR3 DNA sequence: TGCGCCAGCAGCTTGGTTGGGACAGGGGGTTACAATGAGCAGTTCTTC. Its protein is CASSLVGTGGYNEQFF.

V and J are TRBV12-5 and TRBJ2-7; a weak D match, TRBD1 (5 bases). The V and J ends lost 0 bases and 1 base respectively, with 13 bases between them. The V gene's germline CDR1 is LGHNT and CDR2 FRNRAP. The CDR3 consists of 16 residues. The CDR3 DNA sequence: TGTGCTAGTGGTTTGGTAAAGGGGCCTCAATCCTACGAGCAGTACTTC. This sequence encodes CASGLVKGPQSYEQYF.

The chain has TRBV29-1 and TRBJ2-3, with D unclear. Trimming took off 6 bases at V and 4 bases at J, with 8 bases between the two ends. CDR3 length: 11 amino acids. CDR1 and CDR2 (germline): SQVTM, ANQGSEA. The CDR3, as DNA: TGCAGCGTAAACTTGGCAGATACGCAGTATTTT. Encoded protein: CSVNLADTQYF.

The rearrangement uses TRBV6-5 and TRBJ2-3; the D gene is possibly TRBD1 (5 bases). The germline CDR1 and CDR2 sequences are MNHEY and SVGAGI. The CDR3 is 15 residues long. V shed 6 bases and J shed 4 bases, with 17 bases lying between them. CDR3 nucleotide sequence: TGTGCCAGCAGACTTCAGGGTTGGAGCCCAGATACGCAGTATTTT. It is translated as CASRLQGWSPDTQYF.

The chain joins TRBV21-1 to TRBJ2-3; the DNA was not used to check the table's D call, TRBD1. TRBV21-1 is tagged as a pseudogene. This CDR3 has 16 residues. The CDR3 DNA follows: TGTGCCAGCAGCAAAGTACGACCCTTACAGGGAGATACGCAGTATTTT. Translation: CASSKVRPLQGDTQYF.

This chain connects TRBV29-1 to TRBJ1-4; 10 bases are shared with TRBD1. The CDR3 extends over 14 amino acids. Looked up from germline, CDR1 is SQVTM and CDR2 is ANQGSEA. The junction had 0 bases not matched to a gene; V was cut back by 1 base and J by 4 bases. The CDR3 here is CSVEGTGGNEKLFF. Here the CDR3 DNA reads TGCAGCGTTGAAGGGACAGGGGGTAATGAAAAACTGTTTTTT.

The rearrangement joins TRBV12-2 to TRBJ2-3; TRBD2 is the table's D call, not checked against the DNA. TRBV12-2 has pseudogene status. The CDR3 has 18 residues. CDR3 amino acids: CASRLLTSGRDFPDTQYF. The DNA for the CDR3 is TGTGCAAGTCGCTTATTAACGAGCGGGAGGGATTTCCCAGATACGCAGTATTTT.

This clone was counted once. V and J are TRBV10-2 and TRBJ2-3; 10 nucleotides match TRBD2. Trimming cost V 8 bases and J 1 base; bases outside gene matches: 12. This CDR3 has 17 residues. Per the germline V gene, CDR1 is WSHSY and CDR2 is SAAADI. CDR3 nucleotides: TGCGCCAGCTGCGGACTAGCGGTTTTAAGGGGCACAGATACGCAGTATTTT. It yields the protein CASCGLAVLRGTDTQYF.

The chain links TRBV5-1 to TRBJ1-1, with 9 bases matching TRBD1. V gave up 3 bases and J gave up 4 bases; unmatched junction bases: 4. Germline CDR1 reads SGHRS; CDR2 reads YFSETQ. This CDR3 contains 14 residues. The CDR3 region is CASSYEGQGTEAFF. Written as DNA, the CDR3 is TGCGCCAGCAGCTACGAGGGACAGGGCACTGAAGCTTTCTTT.

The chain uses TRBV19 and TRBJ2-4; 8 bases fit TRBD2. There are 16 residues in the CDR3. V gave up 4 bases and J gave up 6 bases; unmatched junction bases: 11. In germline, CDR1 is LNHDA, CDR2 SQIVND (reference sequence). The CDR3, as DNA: TGTGCCAGTAGTAGTCCCGGGACTAGTTTCGGAAACATTCAGTACTTC. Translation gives CASSSPGTSFGNIQYF.

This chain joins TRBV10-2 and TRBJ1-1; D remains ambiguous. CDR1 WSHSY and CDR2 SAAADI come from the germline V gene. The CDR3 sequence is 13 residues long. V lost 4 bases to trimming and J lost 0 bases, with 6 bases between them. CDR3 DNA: TGCGCCAGCAGTGCCAGGTTGAACACTGAAGCTTTCTTT. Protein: CASSARLNTEAFF.

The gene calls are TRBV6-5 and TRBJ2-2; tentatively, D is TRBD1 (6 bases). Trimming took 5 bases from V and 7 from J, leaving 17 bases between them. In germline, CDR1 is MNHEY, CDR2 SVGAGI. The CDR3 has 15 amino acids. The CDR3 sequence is CASSQRATQGGELFF. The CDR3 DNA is TGTGCCAGCAGTCAAAGGGCGACACAGGGCGGGGAGCTGTTTTTT.

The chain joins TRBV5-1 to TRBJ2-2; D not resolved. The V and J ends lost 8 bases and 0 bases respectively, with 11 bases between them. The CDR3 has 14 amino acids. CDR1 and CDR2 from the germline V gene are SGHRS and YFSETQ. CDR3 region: CASEPFANTGELFF. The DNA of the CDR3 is TGCGCCAGTGAGCCGTTCGCGAACACCGGGGAGCTGTTTTTT.

The CDR3 reads CASTHSGASSNYGYTF. Written as DNA, the CDR3 is TGTGCCAGCACCCACTCAGGGGCTAGCTCTAACTATGGCTACACCTTC. V and J are TRBV5-4 and TRBJ1-2; a possible D gene is TRBD1 (6 bases). The CDR3 has 16 residues. Germline lookup yields CDR1 SGHNT and CDR2 YYREEE (reference sequence). V gave up 6 bases and J gave up 0 bases, with 18 bases separating them.

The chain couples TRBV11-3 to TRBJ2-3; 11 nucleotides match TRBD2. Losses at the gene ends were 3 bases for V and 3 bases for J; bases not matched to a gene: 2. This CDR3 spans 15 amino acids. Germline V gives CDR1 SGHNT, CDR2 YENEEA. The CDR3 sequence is CASSLTSGVTDTQYF. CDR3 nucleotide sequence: TGTGCCAGCAGCTTGACTAGCGGGGTAACAGATACGCAGTATTTT.

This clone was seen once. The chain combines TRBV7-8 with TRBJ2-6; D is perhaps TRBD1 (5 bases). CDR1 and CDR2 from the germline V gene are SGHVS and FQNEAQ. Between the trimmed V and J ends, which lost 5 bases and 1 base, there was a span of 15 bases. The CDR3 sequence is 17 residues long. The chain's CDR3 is CASSGRGRDSGANVLTF. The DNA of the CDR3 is TGTGCCAGCAGCGGAAGAGGCAGGGATTCTGGGGCCAACGTCCTGACTTTC.

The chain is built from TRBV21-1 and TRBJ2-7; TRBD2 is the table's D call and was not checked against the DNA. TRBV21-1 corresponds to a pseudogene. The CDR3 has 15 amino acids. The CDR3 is CASSKLAGCTYEQYV. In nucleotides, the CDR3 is TGTGCCAGCAGCAAACTAGCGGGGTGCACCTACGAGCAGTACGTC.

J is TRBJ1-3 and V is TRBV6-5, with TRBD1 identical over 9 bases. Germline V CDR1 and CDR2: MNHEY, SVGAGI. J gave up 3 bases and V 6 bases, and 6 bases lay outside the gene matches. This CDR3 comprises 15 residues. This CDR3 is CASRDRGYSGNTIYF. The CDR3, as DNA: TGTGCCAGCAGGGACAGGGGATATAGTGGAAACACCATATATTTT.

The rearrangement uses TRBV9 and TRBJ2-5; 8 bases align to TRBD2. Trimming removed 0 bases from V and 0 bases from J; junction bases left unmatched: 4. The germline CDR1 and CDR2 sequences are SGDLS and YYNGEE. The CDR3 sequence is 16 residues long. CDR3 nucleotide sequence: TGTGCCAGCAGCGTAGGAGTAGCGGGGTACCAAGAGACCCAGTACTTC. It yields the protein CASSVGVAGYQETQYF.

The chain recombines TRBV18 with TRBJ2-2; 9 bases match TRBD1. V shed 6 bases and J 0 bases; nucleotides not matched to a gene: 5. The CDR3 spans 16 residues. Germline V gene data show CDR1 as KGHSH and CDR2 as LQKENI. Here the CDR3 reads CASSQGQGPNTGELFF. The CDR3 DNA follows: TGTGCCAGCTCTCAAGGACAGGGGCCGAACACCGGGGAGCTGTTTTTT. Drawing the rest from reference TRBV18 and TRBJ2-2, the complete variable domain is NAGVMQNPRHLVRRRGQEARLRCSPMKGHSHVYWYRQLPEEGLKFMVYLQKENIIDESGMPKERFSAEFPKEGPSILRIQQVVRGDSAAYFCASSQGQGPNTGELFFGEGSRLTVL.

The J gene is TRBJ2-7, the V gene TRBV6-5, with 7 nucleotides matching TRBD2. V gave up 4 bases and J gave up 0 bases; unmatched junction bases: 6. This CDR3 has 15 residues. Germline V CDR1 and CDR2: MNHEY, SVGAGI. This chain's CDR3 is CASSSASGTSYEQYF. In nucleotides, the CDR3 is TGTGCCAGCAGTTCAGCTAGCGGTACCTCCTACGAGCAGTACTTC.

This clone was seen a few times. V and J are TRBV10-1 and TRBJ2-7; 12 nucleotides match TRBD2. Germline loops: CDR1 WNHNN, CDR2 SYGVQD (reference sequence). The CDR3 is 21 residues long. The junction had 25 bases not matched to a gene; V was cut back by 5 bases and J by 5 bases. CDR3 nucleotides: TGCGCCAGCAGTTGCCCTGTCAGGGCCTTAGGACTAGCGGGGCCAGCTGACGAGCAGTACGTC. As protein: CASSCPVRALGLAGPADEQYV.

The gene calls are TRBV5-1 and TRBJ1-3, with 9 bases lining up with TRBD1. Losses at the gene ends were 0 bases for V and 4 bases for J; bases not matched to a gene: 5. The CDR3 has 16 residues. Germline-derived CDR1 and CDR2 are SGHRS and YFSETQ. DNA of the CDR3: TGCGCCAGCAGCTTGGATTGGACAGGGGTCGGAAACACCATATATTTT. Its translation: CASSLDWTGVGNTIYF.

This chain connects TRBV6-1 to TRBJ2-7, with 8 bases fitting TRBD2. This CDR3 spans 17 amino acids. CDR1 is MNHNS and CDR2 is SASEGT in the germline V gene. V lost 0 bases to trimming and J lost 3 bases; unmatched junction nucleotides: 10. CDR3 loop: CASSEAGAGGGLYEQYF. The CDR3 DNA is TGTGCCAGCAGTGAAGCCGGGGCGGGGGGCGGACTCTACGAGCAGTACTTC.